Listed below are T cell receptor beta chains from one sample, sequenced in a study of Ad26.COV2.S vaccination and SARS-CoV-2 variants. TCRdb's copy holds only in-frame clones and misses some; the assay was immunoSEQ multiplex PCR. Among around 380,000 clones listed, roughly nine tenths were seen once. The sequenced sample was peripheral blood, obtained in a trial of Ad26.COV2.S vaccine versus placebo. The receptors were gathered from a person aged 18-60 years who received the Ad26.COV2.S COVID-19 vaccine or a placebo. Each CDR3 is given without its conserved first and last residue. A clone size is listed for some rows: how often the clone was seen (once, few, many), or a class if it is expanded.

clone size: NA; V gene: TRBV5-1; J gene: TRBJ2-3; CDR3 protein: ASSLGTSGGPTDTQY
clone size: NA; V gene: TRBV18; J gene: TRBJ2-1; CDR3 protein: ASSPERGQF
clone size: NA; V gene: TRBV5-1; J gene: TRBJ1-2; CDR3 protein: ASSILAFRTGGADGYT
clone size: NA; V gene: TRBV2; J gene: TRBJ2-3; CDR3 protein: ASTLPVPQDTQY
clone size: NA; V gene: TRBV5-4; J gene: TRBJ1-1; CDR3 protein: ASSRLTGRGTEAF
clone size: NA; V gene: TRBV7-9; J gene: TRBJ2-7; CDR3 protein: ASSEGFYEQY
clone size: NA; V gene: TRBV19; J gene: TRBJ2-3; CDR3 protein: ASSDGGTGTSTDTQY
clone size: NA; V gene: TRBV7-9; J gene: TRBJ2-1; CDR3 protein: ASSLWVGGGDEQF
clone size: NA; V gene: TRBV13; J gene: TRBJ1-1; CDR3 protein: ATAPRGGTEAF
clone size: NA; V gene: TRBV6-1; J gene: TRBJ1-2; CDR3 protein: ASSEGGDMYGYT
clone size: NA; V gene: TRBV19; J gene: TRBJ2-7; CDR3 protein: ASSISGSYEQY
clone size: NA; V gene: TRBV5-1; J gene: TRBJ2-2; CDR3 protein: ASSTGPSRGPGELF
clone size: NA; V gene: TRBV9; J gene: TRBJ1-5; CDR3 protein: ASSPRTGVDQPQH
clone size: NA; V gene: TRBV5-1; J gene: TRBJ2-1; CDR3 protein: ASSLSWLSGQF
clone size: NA; V gene: TRBV3-1/TRBV3-2; J gene: TRBJ2-3; CDR3 protein: ASSQTPFSDTQY
clone size: NA; V gene: TRBV4-1; J gene: TRBJ1-2; CDR3 protein: ASSRSRDRGLGYT
clone size: NA; V gene: TRBV15; J gene: TRBJ1-2; CDR3 protein: ATSRDPGQGIGYT
clone size: once; V gene: TRBV7-6; J gene: TRBJ2-5; CDR3 protein: ASSPRVRGIITETQY
clone size: NA; V gene: TRBV4-1; J gene: TRBJ2-3; CDR3 protein: ASSPSSSGVMSGASTDTQY
clone size: NA; V gene: TRBV10-2; J gene: TRBJ2-6; CDR3 protein: ASSESRPPRGRFAGANVLT
clone size: NA; V gene: TRBV7-8; J gene: TRBJ1-4; CDR3 protein: ASSSDRHNEKLF
clone size: few; V gene: TRBV6-5; J gene: TRBJ1-6; CDR3 protein: ASSSGRMYNSPLH
clone size: NA; V gene: TRBV6-5; J gene: TRBJ2-1; CDR3 protein: ASSSGTSSYNEQF
clone size: NA; V gene: TRBV5-1; J gene: TRBJ2-5; CDR3 protein: ASSSEVGQTTQY